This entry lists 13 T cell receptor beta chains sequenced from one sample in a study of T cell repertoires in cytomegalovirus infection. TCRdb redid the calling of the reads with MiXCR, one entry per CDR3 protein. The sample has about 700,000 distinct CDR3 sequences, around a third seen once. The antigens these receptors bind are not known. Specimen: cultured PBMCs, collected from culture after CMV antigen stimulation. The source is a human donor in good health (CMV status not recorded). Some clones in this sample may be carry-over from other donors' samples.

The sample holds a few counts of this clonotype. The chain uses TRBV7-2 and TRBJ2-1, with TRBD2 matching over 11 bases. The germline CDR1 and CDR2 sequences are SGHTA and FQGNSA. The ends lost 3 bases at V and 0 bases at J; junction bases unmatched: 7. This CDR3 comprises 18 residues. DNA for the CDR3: TGTGCCAGCAGCTTGCGTAGCGGGGGGGCCAACTCCTACAATGAGCAGTTCTTC. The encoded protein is CASSLRSGGANSYNEQFF.

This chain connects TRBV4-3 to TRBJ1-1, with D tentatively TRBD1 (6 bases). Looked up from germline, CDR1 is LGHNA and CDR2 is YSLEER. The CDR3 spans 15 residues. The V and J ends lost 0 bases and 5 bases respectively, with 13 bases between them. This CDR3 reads CASSQDGGGETEAFF. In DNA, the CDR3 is TGCGCCAGCAGCCAAGATGGAGGGGGTGAAACTGAAGCTTTCTTT.

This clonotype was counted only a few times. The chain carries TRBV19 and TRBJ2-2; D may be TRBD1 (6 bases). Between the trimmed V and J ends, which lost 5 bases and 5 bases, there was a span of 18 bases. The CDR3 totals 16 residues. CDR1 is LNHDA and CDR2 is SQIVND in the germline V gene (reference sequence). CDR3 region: CASSPGWTARTGELFF. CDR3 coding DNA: TGTGCCAGTAGTCCCGGGTGGACAGCGAGGACCGGGGAGCTGTTTTTT.

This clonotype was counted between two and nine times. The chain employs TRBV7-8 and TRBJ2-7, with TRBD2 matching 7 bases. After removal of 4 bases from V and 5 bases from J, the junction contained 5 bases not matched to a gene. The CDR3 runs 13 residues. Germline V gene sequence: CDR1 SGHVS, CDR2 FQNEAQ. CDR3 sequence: CASSWGGVDEQYF. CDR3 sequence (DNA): TGTGCCAGCAGCTGGGGGGGGGTCGACGAGCAGTACTTC.

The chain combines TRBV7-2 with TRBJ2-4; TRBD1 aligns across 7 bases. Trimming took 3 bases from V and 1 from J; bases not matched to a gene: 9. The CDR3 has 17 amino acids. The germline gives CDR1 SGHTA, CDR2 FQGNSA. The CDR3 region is CASSLGLGGLAKNIQYF. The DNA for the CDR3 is TGTGCCAGCAGCTTGGGGCTAGGGGGCTTGGCCAAAAACATTCAGTACTTC. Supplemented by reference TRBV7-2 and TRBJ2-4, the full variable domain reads GAGVSQSPSNKVTEKGKDVELRCDPISGHTALYWYRQSLGQGLEFLIYFQGNSAPDKSGLPSDRFSAERTGGSVSTLTIQRTQQEDSAVYLCASSLGLGGLAKNIQYFGAGTRLSVL.

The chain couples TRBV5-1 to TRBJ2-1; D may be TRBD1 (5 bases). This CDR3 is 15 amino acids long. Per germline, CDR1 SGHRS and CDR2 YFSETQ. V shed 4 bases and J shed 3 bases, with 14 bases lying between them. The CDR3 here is CASSAGSQGYNEQFF. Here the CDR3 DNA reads TGCGCCAGCAGCGCCGGATCCCAGGGCTACAATGAGCAGTTCTTC.

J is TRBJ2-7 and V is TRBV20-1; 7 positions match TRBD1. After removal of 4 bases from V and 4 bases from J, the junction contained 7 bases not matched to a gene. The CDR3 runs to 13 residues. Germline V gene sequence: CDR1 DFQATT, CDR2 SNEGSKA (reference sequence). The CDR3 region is CSAIGGQFYEQYF. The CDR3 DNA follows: TGCAGTGCTATAGGGGGACAGTTTTACGAGCAGTACTTC.

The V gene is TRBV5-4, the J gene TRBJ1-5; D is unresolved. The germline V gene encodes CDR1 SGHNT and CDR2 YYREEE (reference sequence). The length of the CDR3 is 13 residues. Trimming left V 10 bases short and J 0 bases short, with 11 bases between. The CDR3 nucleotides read TGTGCCCCCAAGGTTCATAGCAATCAGCCCCAGCATTTT. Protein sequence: CAPKVHSNQPQHF.

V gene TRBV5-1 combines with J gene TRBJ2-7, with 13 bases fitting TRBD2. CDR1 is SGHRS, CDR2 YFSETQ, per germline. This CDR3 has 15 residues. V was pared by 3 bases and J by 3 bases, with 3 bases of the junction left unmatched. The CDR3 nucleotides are TGCGCCAGCAGCTCCGGGACTAGCGGGATCTACGAGCAGTACTTC. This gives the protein CASSSGTSGIYEQYF.

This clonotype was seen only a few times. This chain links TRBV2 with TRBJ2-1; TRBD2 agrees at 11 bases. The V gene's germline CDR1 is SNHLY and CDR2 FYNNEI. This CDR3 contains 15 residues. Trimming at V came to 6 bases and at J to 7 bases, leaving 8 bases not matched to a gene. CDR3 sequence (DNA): TGTGCCAGCAGCTATAGCGGGAGGGGCGTGAATGAGCAGTTCTTC. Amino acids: CASSYSGRGVNEQFF. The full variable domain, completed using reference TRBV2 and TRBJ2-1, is EPEVTQTPSHQVTQMGQEVILRCVPISNHLYFYWYRQILGQKVEFLVSFYNNEISEKSEIFDDQFSVERPDGSNFTLKIRSTKLEDSAMYFCASSYSGRGVNEQFFGPGTRLTVL.

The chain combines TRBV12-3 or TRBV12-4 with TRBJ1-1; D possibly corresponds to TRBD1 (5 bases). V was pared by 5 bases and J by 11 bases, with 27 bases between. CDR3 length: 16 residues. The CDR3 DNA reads TGTGCCAGCAGTAGTTTGGGTCAGTACGTTGGGACTGGGGCTTTCTTT. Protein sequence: CASSSLGQYVGTGAFF.

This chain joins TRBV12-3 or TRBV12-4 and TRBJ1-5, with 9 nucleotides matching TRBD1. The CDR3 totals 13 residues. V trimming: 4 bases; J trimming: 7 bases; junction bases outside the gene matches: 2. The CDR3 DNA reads TGTGCCAGCAGTTGGGACAGGGAACAGCCCCAGCATTTT. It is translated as CASSWDREQPQHF.

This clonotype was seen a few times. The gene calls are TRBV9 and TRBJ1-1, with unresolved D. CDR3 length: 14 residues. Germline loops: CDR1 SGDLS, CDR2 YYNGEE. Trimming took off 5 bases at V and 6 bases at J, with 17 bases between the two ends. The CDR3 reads CASSPQSRNSEAFF. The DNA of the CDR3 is TGTGCCAGCAGTCCCCAGTCCAGAAACTCTGAAGCTTTCTTT.